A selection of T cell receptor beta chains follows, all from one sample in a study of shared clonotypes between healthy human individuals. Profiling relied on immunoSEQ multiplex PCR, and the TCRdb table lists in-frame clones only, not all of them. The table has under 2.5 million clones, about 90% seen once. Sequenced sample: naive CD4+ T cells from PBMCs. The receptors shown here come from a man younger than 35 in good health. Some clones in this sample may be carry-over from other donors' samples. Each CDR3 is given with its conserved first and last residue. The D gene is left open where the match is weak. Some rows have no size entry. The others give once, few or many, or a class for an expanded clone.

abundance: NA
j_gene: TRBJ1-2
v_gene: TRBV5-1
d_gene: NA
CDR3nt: TGCGCCAGCGCACAACTTCCCGATGGCTACACCTTC
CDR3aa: CASAQLPDGYTF

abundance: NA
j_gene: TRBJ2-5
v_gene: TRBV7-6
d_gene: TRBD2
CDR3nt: TGTGCCAGCAGCTCTGGACTAGCGGGAGAGGGAGAGACCCAGTACTTC
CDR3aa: CASSSGLAGEGETQYF

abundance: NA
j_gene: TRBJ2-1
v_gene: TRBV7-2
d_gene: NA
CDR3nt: TGTGCCAGCAGCTTAGTCCCCGGGTACAATGAGCAGTTCTTC
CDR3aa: CASSLVPGYNEQFF

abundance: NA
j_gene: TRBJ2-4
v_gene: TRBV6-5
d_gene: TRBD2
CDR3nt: TGTGCCAGCAGTTACAGAAGGGCGGGAGGCATTCAGTACTTC
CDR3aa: CASSYRRAGGIQYF

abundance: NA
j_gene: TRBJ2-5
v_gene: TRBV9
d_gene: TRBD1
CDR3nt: TGTGCCAGCAGCGCGGACGGACGGACAGGGCAAGAGACCCAGTACTTC
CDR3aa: CASSADGRTGQETQYF

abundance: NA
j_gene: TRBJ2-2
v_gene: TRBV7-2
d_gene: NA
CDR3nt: TGTGCCAGCAGCCCCCGTTCCGGGACCGTGAACACCGGGGAGCTGTTTTTT
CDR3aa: CASSPRSGTVNTGELFF

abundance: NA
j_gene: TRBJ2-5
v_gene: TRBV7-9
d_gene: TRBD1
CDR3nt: TGTGCCAGCAGCGCGCAGTGGGACAGGGTATTAGAGACCCAGTACTTC
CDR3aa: CASSAQWDRVLETQYF

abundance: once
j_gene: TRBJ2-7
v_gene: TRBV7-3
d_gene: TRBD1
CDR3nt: TGTGCCAGCAGCCGACAGGGGGCACCCATCTACGAGCAGTACTTC
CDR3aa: CASSRQGAPIYEQYF

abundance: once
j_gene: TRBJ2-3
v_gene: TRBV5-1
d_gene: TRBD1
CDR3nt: TGCGCCAGCAGCACCCCTGACAGGGGAGCTGGAACAGATACGCAGTATTTT
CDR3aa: CASSTPDRGAGTDTQYF

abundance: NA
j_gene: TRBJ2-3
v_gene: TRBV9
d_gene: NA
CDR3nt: TGTGCCAGCAGCGTAGAATTTATTGGCACAGATACGCAGTATTTT
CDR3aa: CASSVEFIGTDTQYF

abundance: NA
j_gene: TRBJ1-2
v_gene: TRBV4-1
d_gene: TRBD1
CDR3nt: TGCGCCAGCAGCCAGCCTGGACAGGGCCTATATGGCTACACCTTC
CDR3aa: CASSQPGQGLYGYTF

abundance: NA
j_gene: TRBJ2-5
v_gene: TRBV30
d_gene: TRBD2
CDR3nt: TGTGCCTGGAGTTGGCTAGCGGGAGAGAGAGAGACCCAGTACTTC
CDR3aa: CAWSWLAGERETQYF

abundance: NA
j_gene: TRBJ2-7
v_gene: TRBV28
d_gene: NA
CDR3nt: TGTGCCAGCACTCGCGGGAACCGTGACGAGCAGTACTTC
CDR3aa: CASTRGNRDEQYF

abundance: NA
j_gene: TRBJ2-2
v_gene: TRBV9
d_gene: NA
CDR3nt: TGTGCCAGCAGCGTATTCCTCGGGGAGCTGTTTTTT
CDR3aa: CASSVFLGELFF

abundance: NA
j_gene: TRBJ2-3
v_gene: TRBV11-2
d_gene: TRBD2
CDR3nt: TGTGCCAGCAGCCCCAGACTAGCGGTCCTCACAGATACGCAGTATTTT
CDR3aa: CASSPRLAVLTDTQYF